These 26 T cell receptor beta chains were all obtained from the same sample, sequenced in a study of T cells in tumors after PD-1 blockade. Repertoires were generated with immunoSEQ multiplex PCR, while TCRdb's copy carries only in-frame clones and drops some. The sample yields around 7,000 clones, around 69% seen once. The starting material was tumor tissue, obtained after anti-PD-1 treatment. These receptors all stem from a human donor with basal cell carcinoma.

The chain couples TRBV2 to TRBJ2-1, with TRBD2 identical over 7 bases. Per the germline V gene, CDR1 is SNHLY and CDR2 is FYNNEI. This CDR3 spans 13 amino acids. J gave up 8 bases and V 7 bases, and 8 bases lay outside the gene matches. CDR3 protein: CASKPAGLDEQFF. CDR3 nucleotide sequence: TGTGCCAGCAAACCAGCGGGGTTGGATGAGCAGTTCTTC.

In this sample, this clone turned up a few times. This chain connects TRBV28 to TRBJ1-5, with D hard to call. This CDR3 has 14 amino acids. V lost 6 bases to trimming and J lost 7 bases, with 16 bases between them. The V gene's germline CDR1 is MDHEN and CDR2 SYDVKM. The CDR3 region is CASRPSGVRQPQHF. DNA for the CDR3: TGTGCCAGCAGACCGTCTGGAGTTCGACAGCCCCAGCATTTT.

This clone occurred once. V usage is TRBV2 and J usage is TRBJ2-1; D gene uncertain. The CDR3 runs 11 residues. V was trimmed by 2 bases and J by 4 bases, leaving 0 bases between them. Germline V gene data show CDR1 as SNHLY and CDR2 as FYNNEI. The CDR3 loop reads CASSEYNEQFF. The CDR3 nucleotides read TGTGCCAGCAGTGAATACAATGAGCAGTTCTTC.

The V call is TRBV7-2, the J call TRBJ2-2; TRBD1 agrees at 7 bases. CDR1 is SGHTA, CDR2 FQGNSA, per germline. After removal of 4 bases from V and 5 bases from J, the junction contained 7 bases not matched to a gene. There are 15 residues in the CDR3. CDR3 bases: TGTGCCAGCAGCTACCGGGACAGTTATACCGGGGAGCTGTTTTTT. Protein: CASSYRDSYTGELFF. Full variable domain (remainder filled in from reference TRBV7-2 and TRBJ2-2): GAGVSQSPSNKVTEKGKDVELRCDPISGHTALYWYRQSLGQGLEFLIYFQGNSAPDKSGLPSDRFSAERTGGSVSTLTIQRTQQEDSAVYLCASSYRDSYTGELFFGEGSRLTVL.

The chain combines TRBV5-6 with TRBJ2-7; D not certain. The CDR3 is 14 amino acids. The V end was cut by 1 base, the J end by 6 bases, with 14 bases between. The germline gives CDR1 SGHDT, CDR2 YYEEEE. Written as DNA, the CDR3 is TGTGCCAGCAGCTTGCCGAACGACGGTTCCGAGCAGTACTTC. It yields the protein CASSLPNDGSEQYF.

The chain recombines TRBV12-3 or TRBV12-4 with TRBJ1-1; the D gene is possibly TRBD1 (5 bases). The CDR3 is 13 residues long. The germline V and J ends were trimmed by 2 bases and 5 bases, with 9 bases remaining between them. The CDR3 sequence is CASSLSGRTEAFF. CDR3 coding DNA: TGTGCCAGCAGTTTATCAGGGCGGACTGAAGCTTTCTTT.

V usage is TRBV4-1 and J usage is TRBJ2-6, with 12 bases fitting TRBD1. Trimming took 3 bases from V and 2 from J; bases not matched to a gene: 5. This CDR3 is 18 amino acids long. From germline, CDR1 is MGHRA and CDR2 YSYEKL. The CDR3 DNA follows: TGCGCCAGCAGCCAGGGGACAGGGGGCGCGGCTGGGGCCAACGTCCTGACTTTC. Translation: CASSQGTGGAAGANVLTF.

The chain combines TRBV6-4 with TRBJ2-3, with no clear D. The V gene's germline CDR1 is MRHNA and CDR2 SNTAGT. Trimming shortened V by 4 bases and J by 0 bases, and 5 bases separated the two germline ends. This CDR3 has 13 amino acids. For the CDR3, the DNA is TGTGCCAGCAGTGCGTCTAGCACAGATACGCAGTATTTT. This codes for CASSASSTDTQYF.

V and J are TRBV10-3 and TRBJ1-2, with D uncertain. The V gene lost 3 bases and the J gene lost 8 bases, with 16 bases spanning the gap. CDR3 length equals 14 residues. Germline V gene lookup returns CDR1 ENHRY and CDR2 SYGVKD. CDR3 in amino acids: CAISDLRARRGYTF. CDR3 DNA sequence: TGTGCCATCAGTGATCTGAGGGCCAGAAGGGGCTACACCTTC.

As regards this clone: One junction end disagrees with the germline gene, perhaps due to a read error. The chain joins TRBV6-2 or TRBV6-3 to TRBJ2-3; perhaps D is TRBD1 or TRBD2 (6 bases each). CDR3 length: 12 amino acids. CDR1 is MNHEY and CDR2 is SVGEGT in the germline V gene. The CDR3, as DNA: TGTGCCAGCAGTTACCCACGGGGGCCCCCGAATTTT. Its translation: CASSYPRGPPNF.

The table lists this clone with a few counts. The chain joins TRBV6-2 or TRBV6-3 to TRBJ2-7; possibly TRBD2 for D (5 bases). There are 12 residues in the CDR3. The germline V and J ends were trimmed by 0 bases and 7 bases, with 7 bases remaining between them. Per germline, CDR1 MNHEY and CDR2 SVGEGT. This CDR3 reads CASSYSPGEQYF. CDR3 DNA: TGTGCCAGCAGTTACTCTCCGGGAGAGCAGTACTTC.

The rearrangement joins TRBV5-1 to TRBJ2-7, with 8 nucleotides matching TRBD1. V trimming: 0 bases; J trimming: 3 bases; junction bases outside the gene matches: 5. Per germline, CDR1 SGHRS and CDR2 YFSETQ. CDR3 length: 15 amino acids. Here the CDR3 DNA reads TGCGCCAGCAGCTTGGGCCGGGACAGGTACTACGAGCAGTACTTC. It codes for CASSLGRDRYYEQYF.

The V call is TRBV7-6, the J call TRBJ1-5, with D hard to call. V was clipped by 5 bases and J by 4 bases, with 9 bases between them. Germline CDR1 is SGHVS and CDR2 is FNYEAQ. The CDR3 runs to 13 residues. For the CDR3, the DNA is TGTGCCAGCAGCCCCGCAAGGAATCAGCCCCAGCATTTT. Translation gives CASSPARNQPQHF.

This clone was seen once. The chain has TRBV27 and TRBJ2-6; perhaps TRBD1 as D (5 bases). The length of the CDR3 is 18 residues. Germline lookup yields CDR1 MNHEY and CDR2 SMNVEV (reference sequence). V shed 3 bases and J shed 2 bases, with 17 bases lying between them. The CDR3 coding sequence is TGTGCCAGCAGTTTTGTATTCACCTCAGGGACTGGGGCCAACGTCCTGACTTTC. The encoded protein is CASSFVFTSGTGANVLTF.

The rearrangement uses TRBV5-4 and TRBJ1-2; tentatively, D is TRBD1 (6 bases). CDR1 SGHNT and CDR2 YYREEE come from the germline V gene (reference sequence). This CDR3 is built from 14 residues. Trimming took 0 bases from V and 3 from J, leaving 9 bases between them. CDR3 coding DNA: TGTGCCAGCAGCTTGGTACAGGGCGACTATGGCTACACCTTC. Its translation: CASSLVQGDYGYTF. The whole variable domain, remainder taken from reference TRBV5-4 and TRBJ1-2, is ETGVTQSPTHLIKTRGQQVTLRCSSQSGHNTVSWYQQALGQGPQFIFQYYREEENGRGNFPPRFSGLQFPNYSSELNVNALELDDSALYLCASSLVQGDYGYTFGSGTRLTVV.

The sample holds one count of this clone. The chain is built from TRBV5-6 and TRBJ2-1; the match to TRBD2 covers 8 bases. This CDR3 is built from 15 residues. Germline V gives CDR1 SGHDT, CDR2 YYEEEE. With V trimmed by 5 bases and J by 4 bases, 8 bases remained unmatched. The CDR3 DNA sequence: TGTGCCAGCAGTAGAGGGGTAGCGGGGTACAATGAGCAGTTCTTC. Amino acids: CASSRGVAGYNEQFF.

This sequence joins TRBV19 and TRBJ1-3, with unresolved D. Germline V gene sequence: CDR1 LNHDA, CDR2 SQIVND (reference sequence). Trimming pared 4 bases from V and 0 bases from J, leaving 13 bases between. The CDR3 sequence is 16 residues long. CDR3 sequence: CASSTSKGVSGNTIYF. In DNA form, the CDR3 reads TGTGCCAGTAGTACCTCAAAGGGAGTCTCTGGAAACACCATATATTTT.

This clone is labeled large. The V gene is TRBV28, the J gene TRBJ2-7; maybe TRBD1 (6 bases). The CDR3 runs to 13 residues. Trimming shortened V by 7 bases and J by 4 bases, and 14 bases separated the two germline ends. Looked up from germline, CDR1 is MDHEN and CDR2 is SYDVKM. The CDR3 coding sequence is TGTGCCAGCACCAGTACCAGGGGATACGAGCAGTACTTC. Its protein is CASTSTRGYEQYF.

V usage is TRBV5-1 and J usage is TRBJ2-5, with TRBD2 matching over 7 bases. After removal of 4 bases from V and 1 base from J, the junction contained 4 bases not matched to a gene. There are 14 residues in the CDR3. Germline V gene data show CDR1 as SGHRS and CDR2 as YFSETQ. The DNA for the CDR3 is TGCGCCAGCAGCAAGGCTAGCGGCCAAGAGACCCAGTACTTC. Its protein product is CASSKASGQETQYF.

This sequence joins TRBV2 and TRBJ2-1; D is uncertain. Trimming shortened V by 4 bases and J by 1 base, and 11 bases separated the two germline ends. The CDR3 is 15 amino acids. CDR1 is SNHLY and CDR2 is FYNNEI in the germline V gene. In DNA, the CDR3 is TGTGCCAGCAGTGGTGCCGTGGGGTCCTACAATGAGCAGTTCTTC. Its translation is CASSGAVGSYNEQFF. Based on the CDR3 plus reference TRBV2 and TRBJ2-1, the full variable domain is EPEVTQTPSHQVTQMGQEVILRCVPISNHLYFYWYRQILGQKVEFLVSFYNNEISEKSEIFDDQFSVERPDGSNFTLKIRSTKLEDSAMYFCASSGAVGSYNEQFFGPGTRLTVL.

This clone was observed a handful of times. The chain has TRBV19 and TRBJ1-6; D is perhaps TRBD1 (6 bases). Germline CDR1 is LNHDA and CDR2 is SQIVND (reference sequence). The CDR3 has 12 residues. V dropped 3 bases and J dropped 15 bases, with 12 bases sitting between them. Here the CDR3 reads CASSIGGTILHF. The DNA for the CDR3 is TGTGCCAGTAGTATCGGCGGGACAATCCTCCACTTT.

V gene TRBV19 combines with J gene TRBJ1-1; 9 bases are shared with TRBD1. CDR1 is LNHDA and CDR2 is SQIVND in the germline V gene (reference sequence). The CDR3 is made up of 17 amino acids. Trimming removed 2 bases from V and 0 bases from J; junction bases left unmatched: 7. The CDR3 here is CASSILTGQGLNTEAFF. The CDR3 DNA follows: TGTGCCAGTAGTATATTGACGGGACAGGGTTTGAACACTGAAGCTTTCTTT.

Written as DNA, the CDR3 is TGTGCCACCAGCAGAGAAGGCGGGACCCACGAGCAGTACTTC. Protein product: CATSREGGTHEQYF. The V and J genes are TRBV15 and TRBJ2-7; possibly TRBD2 for D (6 bases). The CDR3 loop spans 14 amino acids. Germline V gene data show CDR1 as LNHNV and CDR2 as YYDKDF (reference sequence). V dropped 0 bases and J dropped 5 bases, with 11 bases sitting between them.

This chain connects TRBV27 to TRBJ2-3, with TRBD2 matching 15 bases. Unmatched junction bases numbered 17, after V lost 3 bases and J lost 1 base. CDR1 and CDR2 (germline): MNHEY, SMNVEV (reference sequence). The length of the CDR3 is 22 residues. In DNA, the CDR3 is TGTGCCAGCAGTTTGTTTAGCCTGAGGACTAGCGGGAGGGGGGGAGGCACAGATACGCAGTATTTT. This gives the protein CASSLFSLRTSGRGGGTDTQYF.

This rearrangement joins TRBV5-1 to TRBJ2-5, with D maybe TRBD1 (5 bases). V lost 4 bases and J lost 4, with 14 bases in between. Per germline, CDR1 SGHRS and CDR2 YFSETQ. The CDR3 totals 14 residues. CDR3 protein: CASSPSDRGETQYF. The CDR3 coding sequence is TGCGCCAGCAGCCCGTCAGACAGAGGAGAGACCCAGTACTTC.

This clone was found a few times. V is TRBV21-1 and J is TRBJ1-4; the table's D call, TRBD1, has no DNA check behind it. TRBV21-1 is labeled a pseudogene. This CDR3 region has 18 residues. CDR3 sequence (DNA): TGTGCCAGCAGCCGCCCCCGGGGACAGGGTGGCTCTAATGAAAAACTGTTTTTT. Amino acids: CASSRPRGQGGSNEKLFF.